This T cell receptor (beta chain) emerged from a study of T-cell memory formation after mild COVID-19. Study-level results: Later expanders leaned CD4+, whereas clones that contracted between day 15 and 85 were balanced CD4/CD8. Pre-infection memory harbored some responding clones, suggesting cross-reactive memory joined.

5'RACE primed at constant segments yielded TCR alpha and TCR beta cDNA libraries bearing sample barcodes and UMIs. Each CDR3 protein is one row after TCRdb ran MiXCR on the 5' RACE reads. The table has roughly 51,000 distinct CDR3 sequences, around 7.2% seen once; the top ten hold more than 1.3%. V was clipped by 3 bases and J by 6 bases, with 4 bases between them. This CDR3 region has 11 residues. CDR1 is MNHEY, CDR2 SVGAGI, per germline. Concerning this clonotype itself: Its antigen is undetermined.

The sample consisted of PBMCs or a T cell subset sorted from them (not recorded which). The clonotype comes from a man between 18 and 29 years old who had mild COVID-19 (a few samples of this study predate the infection). Cell type and time point are not known. The chain couples TRBV6-5 to TRBJ2-3; D remains unclear. CDR3 sequence: CASSYRDTQYF. In DNA, the CDR3 is TGTGCCAGCAGTTATAGGGATACGCAGTATTTT.